This note documents a single T cell receptor beta chain sequence. There is no known antigen for this receptor. No much larger clone is present one base from it, and per-base qualities are unavailable. Sequences LNHNV (CDR1) and YYDKDF (CDR2) are obtained from the germline V gene (reference sequence). The CDR3 contains 16 residues, cysteine and phenylalanine counted. Of all the DNA, just the CDR3 is kept, 48 bases in frame from base 1. Between the V and J ends, shortened by 0 bases and 1 base respectively, the junction contains 13 bases. TCRbeta CDR3 regions were amplified from genomic DNA by means of the immunoSEQ Assay, a bias-controlled multiplex PCR. The study's processing was this. Within the assay, amplification of reference gene primers was used to estimate how many nucleated cells each sample contained. To quantify the absolute abundance of each unique TCRbeta CDR3 rearrangement, sequence reads were collapsed and filtered. For each sample, productive Simpson clonality was calculated by taking the square root of Simpson's diversity index across productive rearrangements. TCRdb re-hosts the immuneACCESS table, in-frame sequences only. Its copies lack some clones; in the studies checked, an unresolved V gene accounts for under half of them, and the cause for the rest is not known. D and trimming were read from the DNA, whereas the V and J calls and clone size are those reported in that table. The sample table contains roughly 260,000 clones; only one count was recorded for 88% of them. The ten most abundant clones make up 2% to 2.5% of the sample.

These data originate in a study of blood T cell repertoires in COVID-19 (dated by TCRdb to the early 2020s). For context, the study as a whole: Collaborator samples came from the United States, Italy and Spain and covered acute and convalescent phases of COVID-19. The material from the prospective study consisted of cDNA or gDNA derived from T cells, B-cell-depleted T cells, or PBMCs. Nearly every sample came with metadata listing a de-identified subject ID, COVID-19 status, age in years and sex. Where available, HLA class I and class II types were taken from metadata supplied by the sample provider and were not determined by assay-based typing. The repertoires were released in a freely available public database intended as a resource for research on the immune response to SARS-CoV-2. Samples were obtained from the ongoing ImmuneRACE study (first 160 participants) and from about 1,300 subjects provided by 6 global collaborators. The dataset comprised deeply sampled blood TCRbeta repertoires from subjects exposed to, actively infected with, or recovered from COVID-19.

Another Seattle source contributed samples from volunteer blood donors who had recovered from COVID-19. Collaborating institutions collected whole blood in K2EDTA tubes following their own protocols. For TCRbeta analysis, collaborator samples were shipped as frozen whole blood, as isolated PBMCs, or as DNA extracted from either sample type. Study-wide findings and limitations: Clinical and demographic metadata were provided uncurated, with the amount varying by source and participant.

The sequencing input was peripheral blood. The rearrangement joined TRBV15 to TRBJ2-7; TRBD2 is a possible D gene, resting on 6 matching bases. This receptor was identified in a woman aged 40 to 55 who had recovered from COVID-19. The CDR3 region: CATSRDGGYRSYEQYF. The bases read TGTGCCACCAGCAGAGATGGGGGGTACAGATCCTACGAGCAGTACTTC. The entire variable domain, with the stretches around the CDR3 drawn from the reference TRBV15 and TRBJ2-7 proteins, is DAMVIQNPRYQVTQFGKPVTLSCSQTLNHNVMYWYQQKSSQAPKLLFHYYDKDFNNEADTPDNFQSRRPNTSFCFLDIRSPGLGDTAMYLCATSRDGGYRSYEQYFGPGTRLTVT.